This T cell receptor (beta chain) was identified in a study of blood T cell repertoires in COVID-19. The CDR3 length is 13 residues. Germline CDR1 reads MNHEY; CDR2 reads SMNVEV (reference sequence). The V gene lost 5 bases and the J gene lost 1 base, with 8 bases spanning the gap. Method: immunoSEQ multiplex PCR; TCRdb's copy keeps in-frame clones and lacks some. Here the sample spans about 200,000 clones, about 86% being singletons. The V call is TRBV27, the J call TRBJ1-1, with D unclear. What was sequenced was peripheral blood. The TCR originated in a woman aged 50 to 60 with COVID-19, enrolled during active disease. The CDR3 DNA reads as TGTGCCAGCAGTCCCCCTCGGAACACTGAAGCTTTCTTT. Its protein product is CASSPPRNTEAFF.